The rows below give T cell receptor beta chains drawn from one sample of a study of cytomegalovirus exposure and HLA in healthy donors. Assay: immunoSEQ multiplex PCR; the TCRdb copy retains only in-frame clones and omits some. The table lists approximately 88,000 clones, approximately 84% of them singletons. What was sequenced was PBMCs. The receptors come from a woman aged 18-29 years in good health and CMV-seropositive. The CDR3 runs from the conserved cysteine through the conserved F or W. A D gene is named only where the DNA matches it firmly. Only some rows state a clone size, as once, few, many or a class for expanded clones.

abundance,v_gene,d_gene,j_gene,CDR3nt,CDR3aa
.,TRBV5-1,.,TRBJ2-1,TGCGCCAGCAGCTCGCGTCAGGGGATCTACAATGAGCAGTTCTTC,CASSSRQGIYNEQFF
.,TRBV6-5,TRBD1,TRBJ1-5,TGTGCCAGCAGTTTGGGACAGGCGGCAGGGCCCCAGCATTTT,CASSLGQAAGPQHF
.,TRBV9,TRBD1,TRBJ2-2,TGTGCCAGCAGCCCGTGGCCCAGGGGGCATGGCGGGGAGCTGTTTTTT,CASSPWPRGHGGELFF
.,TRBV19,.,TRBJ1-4,TGTGCCAGTAAATCTGTCGCAACTAATGAAAAACTGTTTTTT,CASKSVATNEKLFF
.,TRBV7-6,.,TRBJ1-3,TGTGCCAGCAGCCCCTGGGGGGACTCTGGAAACACCATATATTTT,CASSPWGDSGNTIYF
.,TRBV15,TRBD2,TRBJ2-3,TGTGCCACCAGCCCGGGGGGAGCGGGAGATACGCAGTATTTT,CATSPGGAGDTQYF
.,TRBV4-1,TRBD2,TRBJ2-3,TGCGCCAGCAGCCAGGGTGGGACTAGCGGGTTGGATACGCAGTATTTT,CASSQGGTSGLDTQYF
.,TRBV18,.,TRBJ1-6,TGTGCCAGCTCACCACCGTACGGCGGGAATTCACCCCTCCACTTT,CASSPPYGGNSPLHF
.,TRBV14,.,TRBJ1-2,TGTGCCAGCAGCCCTTGGGGGGGCCCCTATGGCTACACCTTC,CASSPWGGPYGYTF
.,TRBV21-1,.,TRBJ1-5,TGTGCCCCGGAGGACGTGGGTATCAGGTCCAACCAGCCCCAGCATTTT,CAPEDVGIRSNQPQHF
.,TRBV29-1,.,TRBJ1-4,TGCAGCGTTGAGTTTGAATCCAGGGGTGAAAAACTGTTTTTT,CSVEFESRGEKLFF
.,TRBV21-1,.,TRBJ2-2,TGTGCCAGCAGCAAACCAGGGATAACGAACACCGGGGAGCTGTTTTTT,CASSKPGITNTGELFF
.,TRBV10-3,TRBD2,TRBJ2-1,TGTGCCATCAGTCCCCCTAGCGGGGGTTCCTACAATGAGCAGTTCTTC,CAISPPSGGSYNEQFF
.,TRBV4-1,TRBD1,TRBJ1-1,TGCGCCAGCAGCCCCCGCACAGACAGGGCCACTGAAGCTTTCTTT,CASSPRTDRATEAFF
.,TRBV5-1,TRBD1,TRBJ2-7,TGCGCCAGCAGCTTGGAGCAGGGGGCCTACGAGCAGTACTTC,CASSLEQGAYEQYF
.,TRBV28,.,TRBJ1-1,TGTGCCAGCCCCCCAGGGGAAGTTCACACTGAAGCTTTCTTT,CASPPGEVHTEAFF
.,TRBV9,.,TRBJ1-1,TGTGCCAGCAGCGTACGGGACATGGGTAACACTGAAGCTTTCTTT,CASSVRDMGNTEAFF
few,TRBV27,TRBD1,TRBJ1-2,TGTGCCAGCAGCCTCGACAGGGGAGCTAACTATGGCTACACCTTC,CASSLDRGANYGYTF
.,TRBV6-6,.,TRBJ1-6,TGTGCCAGCAGCGGGAGATATTATAATTCACCCCTCCACTTT,CASSGRYYNSPLHF
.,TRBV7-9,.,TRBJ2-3,TGTGCCAGCAGCCCCGCAGGGTTACCAGATACGCAGTATTTT,CASSPAGLPDTQYF
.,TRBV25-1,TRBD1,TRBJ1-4,TGTGCCAGCGCGGCCGGGACAGGGTACGAAAAACTGTTTTTT,CASAAGTGYEKLFF
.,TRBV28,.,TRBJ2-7,TGTGCCAGCAGTCGCCGGGGGGCCAGTATCTACGAGCAGTACTTC,CASSRRGASIYEQYF
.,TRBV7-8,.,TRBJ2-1,TGTGCCAGCAGCCAACGGGATGGGGTTTACAATGAGCAGTTCTTC,CASSQRDGVYNEQFF
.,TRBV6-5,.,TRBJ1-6,TGTGCCAGCAGTGAATCAGGGATTAATTCACCCCTCCACTTT,CASSESGINSPLHF
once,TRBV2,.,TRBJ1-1,TGTGCCAGCAGTGAACGCGGGATGGACCGGGAGACTGAAGCTTTCTTT,CASSERGMDRETEAFF
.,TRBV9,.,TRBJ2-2,TGTGCCAGCAGGAAAAACAGGGACACCGGGGAGCTGTTTTTT,CASRKNRDTGELFF
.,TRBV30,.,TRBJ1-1,TGTGCCTGGAGTGTACAGGCGGGACTTAGCCCTAAGGGCCCGAACACTGAAGCTTTCTTT,CAWSVQAGLSPKGPNTEAFF
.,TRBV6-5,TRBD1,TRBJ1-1,TGTGCCAGCAGTTACTCGGAGGGGGCGCAAGGCACTGAAGCTTTCTTT,CASSYSEGAQGTEAFF
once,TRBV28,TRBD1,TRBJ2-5,TGTGCCAGCACCCGGGGACAGGGAATAAAGACCCAGTACTTC,CASTRGQGIKTQYF